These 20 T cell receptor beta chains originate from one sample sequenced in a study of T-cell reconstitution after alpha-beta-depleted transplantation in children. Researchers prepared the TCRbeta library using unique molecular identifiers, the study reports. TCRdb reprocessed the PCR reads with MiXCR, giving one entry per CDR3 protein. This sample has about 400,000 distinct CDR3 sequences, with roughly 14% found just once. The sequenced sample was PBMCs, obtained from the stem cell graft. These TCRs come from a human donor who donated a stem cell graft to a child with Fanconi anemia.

The CDR3 region is CASSSGQWDEQFF. Written as DNA, the CDR3 is TGTGCCAGCAGCTCAGGACAGTGGGATGAGCAGTTCTTC. V usage is TRBV7-6 and J usage is TRBJ2-1; possibly TRBD1 for D (6 bases). The V gene's germline CDR1 is SGHVS and CDR2 FNYEAQ. CDR3 length equals 13 residues. Deletions cut 4 bases from V and 8 bases from J, with 12 bases between.

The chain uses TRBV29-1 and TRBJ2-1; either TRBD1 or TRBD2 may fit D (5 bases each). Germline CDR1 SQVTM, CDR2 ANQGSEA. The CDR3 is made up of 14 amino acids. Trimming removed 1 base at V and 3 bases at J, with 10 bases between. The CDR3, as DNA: TGCAGCGTTGAAGTGGGGACGGTCTACAATGAGCAGTTCTTC. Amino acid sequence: CSVEVGTVYNEQFF.

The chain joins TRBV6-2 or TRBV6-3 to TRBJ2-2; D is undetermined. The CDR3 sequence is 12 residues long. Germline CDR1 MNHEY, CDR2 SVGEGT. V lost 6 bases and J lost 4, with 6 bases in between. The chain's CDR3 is CASRESTGELFF. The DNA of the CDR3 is TGTGCCAGCAGGGAGTCCACCGGGGAGCTGTTTTTT.

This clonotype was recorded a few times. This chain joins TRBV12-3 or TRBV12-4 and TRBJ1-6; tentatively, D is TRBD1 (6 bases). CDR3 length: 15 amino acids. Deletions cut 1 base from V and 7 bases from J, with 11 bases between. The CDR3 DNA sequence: TGTGCCAGCAGTTTAGAGGGGGGGCGGAATTCACCCCTCCACTTT. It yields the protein CASSLEGGRNSPLHF.

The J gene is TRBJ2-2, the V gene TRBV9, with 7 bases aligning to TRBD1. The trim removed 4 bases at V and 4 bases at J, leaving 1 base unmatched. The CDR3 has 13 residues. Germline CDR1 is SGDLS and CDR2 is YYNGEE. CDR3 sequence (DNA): TGTGCCAGCAGCAGGGGGCCCACCGGGGAGCTGTTTTTT. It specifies CASSRGPTGELFF. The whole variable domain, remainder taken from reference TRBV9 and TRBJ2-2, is DSGVTQTPKHLITATGQRVTLRCSPRSGDLSVYWYQQSLDQGLQFLIQYYNGEERAKGNILERFSAQQFPDLHSELNLSSLELGDSALYFCASSRGPTGELFFGEGSRLTVL.

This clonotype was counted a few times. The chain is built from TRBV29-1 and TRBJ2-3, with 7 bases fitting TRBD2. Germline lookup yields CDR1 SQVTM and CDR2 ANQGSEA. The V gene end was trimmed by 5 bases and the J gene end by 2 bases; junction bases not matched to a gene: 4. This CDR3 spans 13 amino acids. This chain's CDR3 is CSVMGGDTDTQYF. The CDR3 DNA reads TGCAGCGTTATGGGGGGGGACACAGATACGCAGTATTTT.

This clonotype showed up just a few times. The CDR3, as DNA: TGTGCCAGCAGCTCTGACACGGGGAGGGGCACAGATACGCAGTATTTT. Translating it yields CASSSDTGRGTDTQYF. The chain links TRBV11-2 to TRBJ2-3; 7 bases agree with TRBD2. The ends lost 4 bases at V and 1 base at J; junction bases unmatched: 8. The CDR3 spans 16 residues. Germline values: CDR1 SGHAT, CDR2 FQNNGV.

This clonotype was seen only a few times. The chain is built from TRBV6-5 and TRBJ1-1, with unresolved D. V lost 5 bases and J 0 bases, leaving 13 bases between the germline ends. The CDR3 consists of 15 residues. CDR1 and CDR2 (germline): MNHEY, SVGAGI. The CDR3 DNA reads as TGTGCCAGCAGTCCCTCGGTCAAAGTGAACACTGAAGCTTTCTTT. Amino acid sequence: CASSPSVKVNTEAFF.

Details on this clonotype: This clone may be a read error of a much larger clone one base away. CDR3 residues: CASGRRGRDSEAFF. The CDR3 DNA is TGTGCTAGTGGTCGCAGGGGGCGGGACTCTGAAGCTTTCTTT. V gene TRBV12-5 combines with J gene TRBJ1-1; 8 bases line up with TRBD1. The CDR3 is 14 amino acids. The germline V gene has CDR1 LGHNT and CDR2 FRNRAP. V lost 5 bases and J lost 6; bases outside the gene matches: 8.

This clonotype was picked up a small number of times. The CDR3 DNA is TGCGCCAGCCGCCCGGGACATCCATCGGATACGCAGTATTTT. Encoded protein: CASRPGHPSDTQYF. The chain couples TRBV10-2 to TRBJ2-3; perhaps TRBD1 as D (6 bases). The CDR3 is 14 amino acids. V lost 8 bases and J 6 bases, leaving 18 bases between the germline ends. Germline V CDR1 and CDR2: WSHSY, SAAADI.

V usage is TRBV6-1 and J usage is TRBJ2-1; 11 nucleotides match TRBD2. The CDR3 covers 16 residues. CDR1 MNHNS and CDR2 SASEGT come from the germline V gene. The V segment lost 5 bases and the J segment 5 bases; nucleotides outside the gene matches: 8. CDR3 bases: TGTGCCAGCAGTCTGACGACTAGCGGGGTTCACAATGAGCAGTTCTTC. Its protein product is CASSLTTSGVHNEQFF.

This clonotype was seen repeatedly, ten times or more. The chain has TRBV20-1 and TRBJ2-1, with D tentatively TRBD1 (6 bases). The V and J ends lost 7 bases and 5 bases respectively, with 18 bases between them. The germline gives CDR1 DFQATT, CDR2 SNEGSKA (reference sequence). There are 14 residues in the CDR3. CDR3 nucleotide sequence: TGCAGTGTTAGGGGGACGACAGCACACAATGAGCAGTTCTTC. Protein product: CSVRGTTAHNEQFF.

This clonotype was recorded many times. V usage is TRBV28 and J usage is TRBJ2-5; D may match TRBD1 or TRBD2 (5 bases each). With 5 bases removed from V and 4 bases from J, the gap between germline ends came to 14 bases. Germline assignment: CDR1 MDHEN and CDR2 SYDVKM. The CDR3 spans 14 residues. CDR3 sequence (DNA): TGTGCCAGCAGTCCCGGGACGGCGAGAGAGACCCAGTACTTC. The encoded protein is CASSPGTARETQYF. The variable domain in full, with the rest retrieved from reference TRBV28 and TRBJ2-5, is DVKVTQSSRYLVKRTGEKVFLECVQDMDHENMFWYRQDPGLGLRLIYFSYDVKMKEKGDIPEGYSVSREKKERFSLILESASTNQTSMYLCASSPGTARETQYFGPGTRLLVL.

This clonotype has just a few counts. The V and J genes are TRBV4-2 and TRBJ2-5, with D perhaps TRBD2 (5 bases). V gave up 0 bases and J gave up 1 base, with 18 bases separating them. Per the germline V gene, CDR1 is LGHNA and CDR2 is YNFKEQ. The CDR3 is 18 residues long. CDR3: CASSQEPPTGWFQETQYF. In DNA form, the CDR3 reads TGTGCCAGCAGCCAAGAACCGCCGACGGGGTGGTTCCAAGAGACCCAGTACTTC.

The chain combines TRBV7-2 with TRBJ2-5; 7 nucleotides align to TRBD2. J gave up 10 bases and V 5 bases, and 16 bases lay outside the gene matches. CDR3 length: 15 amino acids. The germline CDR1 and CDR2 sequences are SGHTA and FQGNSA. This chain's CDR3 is CASSGAAGEGRVQYF. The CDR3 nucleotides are TGTGCCAGCAGCGGCGCCGCGGGGGAAGGGCGGGTCCAGTACTTC.

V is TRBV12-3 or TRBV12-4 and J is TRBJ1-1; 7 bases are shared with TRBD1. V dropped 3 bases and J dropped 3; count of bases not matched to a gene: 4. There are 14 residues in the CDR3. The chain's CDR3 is CASSFAGGYTEAFF. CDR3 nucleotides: TGTGCCAGCAGTTTCGCAGGGGGGTACACTGAAGCTTTCTTT.

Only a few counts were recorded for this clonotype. The CDR3 reads CSARTDNSNQPQHF. The CDR3 DNA reads TGCAGTGCTAGGACAGATAATAGCAATCAGCCCCAGCATTTT. This chain joins TRBV20-1 and TRBJ1-5; TRBD1 might be the D (5 bases). CDR1 and CDR2 (germline): DFQATT, SNEGSKA (reference sequence). V was pared by 3 bases and J by 0 bases, with 9 bases between. The length of the CDR3 is 14 residues.

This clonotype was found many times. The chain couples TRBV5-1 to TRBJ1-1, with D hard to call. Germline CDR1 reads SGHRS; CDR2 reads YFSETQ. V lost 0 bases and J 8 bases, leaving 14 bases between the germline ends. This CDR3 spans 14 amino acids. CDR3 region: CASSLEAETTEAFF. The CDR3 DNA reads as TGCGCCAGCAGCTTGGAAGCGGAGACAACCGAAGCTTTCTTT. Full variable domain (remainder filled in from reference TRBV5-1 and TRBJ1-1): KAGVTQTPRYLIKTRGQQVTLSCSPISGHRSVSWYQQTPGQGLQFLFEYFSETQRNKGNFPGRFSGRQFSNSRSEMNVSTLELGDSALYLCASSLEAETTEAFFGQGTRLTVV.

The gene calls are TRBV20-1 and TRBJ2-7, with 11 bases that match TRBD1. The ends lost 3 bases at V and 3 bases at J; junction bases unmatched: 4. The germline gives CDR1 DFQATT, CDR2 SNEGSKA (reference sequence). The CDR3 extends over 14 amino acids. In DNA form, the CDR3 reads TGCAGTGCTAGGCCGGGACAGGGGGTCTACGAGCAGTACTTC. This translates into CSARPGQGVYEQYF.

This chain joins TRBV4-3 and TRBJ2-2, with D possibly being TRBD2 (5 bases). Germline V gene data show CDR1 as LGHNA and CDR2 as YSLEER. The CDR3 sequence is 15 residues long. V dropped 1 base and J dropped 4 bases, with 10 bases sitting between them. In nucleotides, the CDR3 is TGCGCCAGCAGCCAAGCCGGGGATGGCACCGGGGAGCTGTTTTTT. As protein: CASSQAGDGTGELFF.